One sample yielded the 8 T cell receptor beta chains listed below, sequenced in a study of OX40 agonist ivuxolimab in advanced cancers. The library came from the immunoSEQ multiplex PCR assay. TCRdb carries this immuneACCESS record with in-frame sequences only. Its versions omit some clonotypes, under half of them owing to an unresolved V gene in the studies checked, with the rest unexplained. Counted in this sample were under 150,000 clones; 85% to 95% of them appeared once. Clones ranked in the top ten supply approximately 1% of the sample. The sequencing used CD4+ or CD8+ T cells sorted from blood, collected in a trial of the OX40 agonist ivuxolimab. The receptors originated from an adult with an advanced solid tumor such as melanoma, head and neck, liver or kidney cancer.

The rearrangement links TRBV19 to TRBJ1-3; no reliable D call. Per the germline V gene, CDR1 is LNHDA and CDR2 is SQIVND (reference sequence). Trimming removed 6 bases from V and 0 bases from J, with 9 bases in between. The CDR3 is made up of 14 amino acids. The CDR3 region is CASREAGSGNTIYF. Here the CDR3 DNA reads TGTGCCAGTAGGGAGGCTGGCTCTGGAAACACCATATATTTT.

This clone appeared a single time. The chain recombines TRBV7-3 with TRBJ1-3; 9 bases are shared with TRBD1. The CDR3 covers 16 residues. The germline V gene encodes CDR1 SGHTA and CDR2 FQGTGA. V lost 4 bases and J lost 1; bases outside the gene matches: 5. The CDR3 region is CASSSGGTGSGNTIYF. Here the CDR3 DNA reads TGTGCCAGCAGCTCGGGTGGGACAGGGTCTGGAAACACCATATATTTT.

This chain links TRBV4-3 with TRBJ2-1, with 8 bases lining up with TRBD2. Trimming took 0 bases from V and 6 from J; bases not matched to a gene: 4. The CDR3 runs 15 residues. Germline values: CDR1 LGHNA, CDR2 YSLEER. The CDR3 sequence is CASSQEAGDPNEQFF. CDR3 coding DNA: TGCGCCAGCAGCCAAGAAGCGGGGGACCCCAATGAGCAGTTCTTC.

CDR3 residues: CASSSVTRQGDGYTF. Written as DNA, the CDR3 is TGTGCCAGCAGCTCCGTAACCCGACAGGGGGATGGCTACACCTTC. The rearrangement uses TRBV5-4 and TRBJ1-2; 9 bases are a match to TRBD1. The CDR3 has 15 amino acids. V lost 3 bases to trimming and J lost 6 bases; unmatched junction nucleotides: 9. The germline V gene encodes CDR1 SGHNT and CDR2 YYREEE (reference sequence). The full variable domain, rest sourced from reference TRBV5-4 and TRBJ1-2, is ETGVTQSPTHLIKTRGQQVTLRCSSQSGHNTVSWYQQALGQGPQFIFQYYREEENGRGNFPPRFSGLQFPNYSSELNVNALELDDSALYLCASSSVTRQGDGYTFGSGTRLTVV.

This chain links TRBV29-1 with TRBJ2-5; D is ambiguous. Trimming removed 7 bases from V and 2 bases from J, with 8 bases in between. Germline CDR1 and CDR2: SQVTM and ANQGSEA. This CDR3 contains 11 residues. CDR3 protein: CSGSVQETQYF. CDR3 sequence (DNA): TGCAGCGGCAGCGTACAAGAGACCCAGTACTTC.

A few counts support this clone. This sequence joins TRBV14 and TRBJ1-1, with unresolved D. The germline gives CDR1 SGHDN, CDR2 FVKESK. This CDR3 is built from 13 residues. Deletions cut 4 bases from V and 0 bases from J, with 6 bases between. The chain's CDR3 is CASSPGLNTEAFF. The CDR3 DNA follows: TGTGCCAGCAGCCCTGGGTTGAACACTGAAGCTTTCTTT.

The V gene is TRBV18, the J gene TRBJ2-1; D call uncertain. Per germline, CDR1 KGHSH and CDR2 LQKENI. CDR3 length: 14 residues. Trimming removed 1 base at V and 2 bases at J, with 6 bases between. The CDR3 nucleotides are TGTGCCAGCTCACCACAGGGCGCCTACAATGAGCAGTTCTTC. It is translated as CASSPQGAYNEQFF. The variable domain in full, completed from reference TRBV18 and TRBJ2-1, reads NAGVMQNPRHLVRRRGQEARLRCSPMKGHSHVYWYRQLPEEGLKFMVYLQKENIIDESGMPKERFSAEFPKEGPSILRIQQVVRGDSAAYFCASSPQGAYNEQFFGPGTRLTVL.

The V gene is TRBV9, the J gene TRBJ2-3; possible D gene TRBD1, 6 bases. Germline CDR1 SGDLS, CDR2 YYNGEE. V shed 4 bases and J shed 3 bases, with 12 bases lying between them. This CDR3 is built from 14 residues. The CDR3 is CASSLTGRTDTQYF. The CDR3 nucleotides read TGTGCCAGCAGCCTAACAGGGAGAACAGATACGCAGTATTTT.